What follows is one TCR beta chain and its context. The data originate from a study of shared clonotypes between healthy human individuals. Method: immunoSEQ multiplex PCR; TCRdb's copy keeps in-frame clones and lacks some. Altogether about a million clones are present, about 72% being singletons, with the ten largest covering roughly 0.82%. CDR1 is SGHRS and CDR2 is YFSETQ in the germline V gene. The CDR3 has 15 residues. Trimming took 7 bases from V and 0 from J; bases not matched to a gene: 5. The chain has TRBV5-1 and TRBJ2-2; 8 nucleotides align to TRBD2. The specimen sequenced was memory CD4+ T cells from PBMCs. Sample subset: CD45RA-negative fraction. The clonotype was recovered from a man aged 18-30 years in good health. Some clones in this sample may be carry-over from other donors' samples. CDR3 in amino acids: CASVPGGANTGELFF. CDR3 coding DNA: TGCGCCAGCGTCCCGGGGGGGGCGAACACCGGGGAGCTGTTTTTT.